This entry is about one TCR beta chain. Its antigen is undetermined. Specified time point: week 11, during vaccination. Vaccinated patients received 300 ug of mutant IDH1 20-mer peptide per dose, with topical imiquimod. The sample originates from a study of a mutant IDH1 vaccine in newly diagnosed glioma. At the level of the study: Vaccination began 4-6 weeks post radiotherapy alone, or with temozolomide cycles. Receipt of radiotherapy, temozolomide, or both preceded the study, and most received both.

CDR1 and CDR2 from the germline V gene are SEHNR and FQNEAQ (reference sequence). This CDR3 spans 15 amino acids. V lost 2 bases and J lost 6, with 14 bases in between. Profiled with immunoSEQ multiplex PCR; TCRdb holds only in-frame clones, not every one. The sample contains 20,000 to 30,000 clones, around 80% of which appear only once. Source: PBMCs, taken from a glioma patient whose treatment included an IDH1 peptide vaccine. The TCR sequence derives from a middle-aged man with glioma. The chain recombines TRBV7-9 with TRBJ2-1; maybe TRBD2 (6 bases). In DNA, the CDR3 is TGTGCCAGCAGCTTACTCGCGGGACGAGCCAATGAGCAGTTCTTC. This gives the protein CASSLLAGRANEQFF.